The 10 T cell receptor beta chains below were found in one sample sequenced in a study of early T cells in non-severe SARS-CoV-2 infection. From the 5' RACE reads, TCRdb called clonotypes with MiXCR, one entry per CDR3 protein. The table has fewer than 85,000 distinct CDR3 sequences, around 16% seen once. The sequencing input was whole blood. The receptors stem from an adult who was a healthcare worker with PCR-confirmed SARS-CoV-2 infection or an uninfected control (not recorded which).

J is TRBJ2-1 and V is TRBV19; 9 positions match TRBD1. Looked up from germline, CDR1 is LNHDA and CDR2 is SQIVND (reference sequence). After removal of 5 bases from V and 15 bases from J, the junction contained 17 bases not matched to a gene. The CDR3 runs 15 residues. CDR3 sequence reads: CASSPRDRVRSAGFF. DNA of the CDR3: TGTGCCAGTAGTCCCCGGGACAGGGTAAGATCGGCGGGGTTCTTC. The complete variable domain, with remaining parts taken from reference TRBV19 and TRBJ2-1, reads DGGITQSPKYLFRKEGQNVTLSCEQNLNHDAMYWYRQDPGQGLRLIYYSQIVNDFQKGDIAEGYSVSREKKESFPLTVTSAQKNPTAFYLCASSPRDRVRSAGFFGPGTRLTVL.

As DNA, the CDR3 is TGTGCCAGCAGCCTGGGACAGGGGCAGTATTTT. It specifies CASSLGQGQYF. V is TRBV12-3 or TRBV12-4 and J is TRBJ2-3, with TRBD1 matching 9 bases. The CDR3 runs 11 residues. Trimming at V came to 6 bases and at J to 11 bases, leaving 3 bases not matched to a gene.

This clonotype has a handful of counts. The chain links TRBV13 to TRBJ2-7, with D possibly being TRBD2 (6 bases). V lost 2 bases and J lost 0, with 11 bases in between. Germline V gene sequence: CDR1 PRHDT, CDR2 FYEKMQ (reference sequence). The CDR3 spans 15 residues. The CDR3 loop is CASSLYRGSSYEQYF. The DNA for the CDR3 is TGTGCCAGCAGCTTATACCGGGGGAGCTCCTACGAGCAGTACTTC. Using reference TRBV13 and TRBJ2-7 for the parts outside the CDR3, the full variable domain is AAGVIQSPRHLIKEKRETATLKCYPIPRHDTVYWYQQGPGQDPQFLISFYEKMQSDKGSIPDRFSAQQFSDYHSELNMSSLELGDSALYFCASSLYRGSSYEQYFGPGTRLTVT.

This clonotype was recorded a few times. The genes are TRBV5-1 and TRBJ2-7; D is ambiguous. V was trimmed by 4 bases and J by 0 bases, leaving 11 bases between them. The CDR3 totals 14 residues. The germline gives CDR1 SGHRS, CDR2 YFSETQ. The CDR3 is CASSADVSSYEQYF. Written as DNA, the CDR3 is TGCGCCAGCAGCGCGGACGTTAGCTCCTACGAGCAGTACTTC.

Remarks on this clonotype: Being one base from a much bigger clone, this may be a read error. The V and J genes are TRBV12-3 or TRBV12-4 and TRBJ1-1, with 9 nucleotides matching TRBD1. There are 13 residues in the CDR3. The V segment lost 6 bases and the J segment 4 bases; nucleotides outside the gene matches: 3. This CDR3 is CASSYRGPTEAFF. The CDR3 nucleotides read TGTGCCAGCAGCTACAGGGGGCCCACTGAAGCTTTCTTT.

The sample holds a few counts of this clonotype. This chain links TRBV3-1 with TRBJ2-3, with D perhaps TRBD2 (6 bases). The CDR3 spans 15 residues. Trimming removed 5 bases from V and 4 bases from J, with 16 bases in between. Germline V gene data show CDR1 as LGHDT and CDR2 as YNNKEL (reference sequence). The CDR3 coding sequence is TGTGCCAGCAGCTTCCAGACTAGAAATGCAGATACGCAGTATTTT. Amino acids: CASSFQTRNADTQYF.

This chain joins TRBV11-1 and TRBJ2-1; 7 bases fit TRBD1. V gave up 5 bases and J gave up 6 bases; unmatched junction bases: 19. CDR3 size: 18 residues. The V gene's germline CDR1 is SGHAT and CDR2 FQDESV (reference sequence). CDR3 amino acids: CASSGRDRTFLLGNEQFF. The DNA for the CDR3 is TGTGCCAGCAGCGGCCGGGACAGAACTTTTCTACTGGGCAATGAGCAGTTCTTC.

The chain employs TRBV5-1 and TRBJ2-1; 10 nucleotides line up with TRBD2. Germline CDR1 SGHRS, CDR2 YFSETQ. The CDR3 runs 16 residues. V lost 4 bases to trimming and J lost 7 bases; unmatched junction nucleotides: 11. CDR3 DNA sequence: TGCGCCAGCAGCCAACAAAGCGGGGGGGCTAGGAATGAGCAGTTCTTC. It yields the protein CASSQQSGGARNEQFF.

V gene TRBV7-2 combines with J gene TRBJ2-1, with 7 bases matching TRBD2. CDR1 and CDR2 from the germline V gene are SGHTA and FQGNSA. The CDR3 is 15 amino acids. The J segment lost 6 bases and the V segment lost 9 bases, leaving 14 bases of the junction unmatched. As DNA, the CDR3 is TGTGCCAGACGCTCTGTCGGGGGGATTAGCAATGAGCAGTTCTTC. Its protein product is CARRSVGGISNEQFF.

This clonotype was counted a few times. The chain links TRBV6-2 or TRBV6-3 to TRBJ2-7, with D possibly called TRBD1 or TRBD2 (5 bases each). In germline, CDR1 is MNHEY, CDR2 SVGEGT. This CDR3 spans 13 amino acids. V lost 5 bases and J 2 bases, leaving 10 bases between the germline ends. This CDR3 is CASSNGAAYEQYF. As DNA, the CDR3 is TGTGCCAGCAGTAACGGGGCGGCCTACGAGCAGTACTTC.